This passage covers 8 T cell receptor beta chains from one sample sequenced in a study of molecular identifiers for immune sequencing clone quantification (dated by TCRdb to 2017 to 2018). Library preparation was by PCR. Sequenced on an Illumina HiSeq 4000. Through fastp at Q25 and MiXCR, TCRdb rebuilt clones from the public reads, retaining in-frame beta chains. Under each unique CDR3 protein, matching rows form one entry showing the most common genes and DNA. The sample table records 50,000 to 65,000 distinct CDR3 sequences; 25% of these occur just once. Together, the top ten hold under 2% of the sample. The specimen was naive CD8+ T cells from blood, with Jurkat cell RNA spiked in. In light of the paper, this sample's cell subset or site label describes: FACS-sorted CD8+CD4-CCR7+CD45RA+ naive T cells. Every receptor here comes from a human donor in good health. Some libraries in this study had Jurkat cell RNA spiked in.

In regard to this clonotype: It may be a read error: a sequence one base away is much more abundant. The chain couples TRBV4-1 to TRBJ2-7; TRBD1 might be the D (5 bases). CDR3 length equals 15 residues. Per germline, CDR1 MGHRA and CDR2 YSYEKL. With 0 bases removed from V and 3 bases from J, the gap between germline ends came to 12 bases. CDR3 loop: CASSQEWGKGYEQYF. The CDR3 region has the DNA TGCGCCAGCAGCCAAGAGTGGGGCAAGGGCTACGAGCAGTACTTC.

V is TRBV12-2 and J is TRBJ2-5; the table gives TRBD2 as D, unverified against the DNA. TRBV12-2 is classified as a pseudogene. The CDR3 runs 18 residues. This CDR3 reads CASRPPGHCGGDQETQYF. In DNA form, the CDR3 reads TGTGCAAGTCGCCCACCCGGGCACTGTGGAGGGGACCAAGAGACCCAGTACTTC.

The rearrangement links TRBV18 to TRBJ2-1, with D perhaps matching TRBD1 (5 bases). Trimming stripped 3 bases from V and 9 bases from J, with 9 bases between. The CDR3 length is 12 residues. Germline CDR1 KGHSH, CDR2 LQKENI. CDR3 sequence: CASSPPQGEQFF. In DNA, the CDR3 is TGTGCCAGCTCACCCCCGCAGGGTGAGCAGTTCTTC.

This clonotype occurred many times. The J gene is TRBJ2-3, the V gene TRBV9; no firm D call. The V end was cut by 0 bases, the J end by 1 base, with 6 bases between. Germline CDR1 SGDLS, CDR2 YYNGEE. CDR3 length equals 14 residues. The CDR3, as DNA: TGTGCCAGCAGCGTAGGCTGGGGCACAGATACGCAGTATTTT. Protein: CASSVGWGTDTQYF. Combining the CDR3 with reference TRBV9 and TRBJ2-3 gives the whole variable domain DSGVTQTPKHLITATGQRVTLRCSPRSGDLSVYWYQQSLDQGLQFLIQYYNGEERAKGNILERFSAQQFPDLHSELNLSSLELGDSALYFCASSVGWGTDTQYFGPGTRLTVL.

In this sample, this clonotype turned up many times. This chain joins TRBV7-9 and TRBJ1-1, with TRBD1 matching over 8 bases. Per germline, CDR1 SEHNR and CDR2 FQNEAQ (reference sequence). The CDR3 is 15 amino acids. Trimming removed 4 bases from V and 2 bases from J; junction bases left unmatched: 6. The CDR3 DNA reads as TGTGCCAGCAGCTACGACAGGGGCGTCAACACTGAAGCTTTCTTT. As protein: CASSYDRGVNTEAFF.

Points on this clonotype: Likely a read error: the CDR3 ends without its conserved phenylalanine or tryptophan. The V gene is TRBV2, the J gene TRBJ1-2, with D possibly being TRBD1 (6 bases). The V end was cut by 9 bases, the J end by 9 bases, with 23 bases between. Germline V gives CDR1 SNHLY, CDR2 FYNNEI. The CDR3 covers 14 residues. The chain's CDR3 is CARGPDSFLMSYTL. CDR3 sequence (DNA): TGTGCCAGAGGACCGGACAGCTTCTTAATGAGCTACACCCTC.

This clonotype was picked up many times. V is TRBV5-4 and J is TRBJ2-1; D is unclear. CDR1 and CDR2 from the germline V gene are SGHNT and YYREEE (reference sequence). V lost 0 bases, J lost 10 bases, and 14 bases lay in between. The CDR3 consists of 14 residues. The CDR3 region is CASSLAVGEREQFF. Written as DNA, the CDR3 is TGTGCCAGCAGCTTGGCTGTCGGAGAACGCGAGCAGTTCTTC.

This clonotype was detected ten times or more. The rearrangement joins TRBV19 to TRBJ2-4, with 9 bases aligning to TRBD1. Germline trimming cut 5 bases from V and 15 bases from J; bases unmatched to any gene: 8. The V gene's germline CDR1 is LNHDA and CDR2 SQIVND (reference sequence). This CDR3 region has 12 residues. This CDR3 reads CASSAYRGRPYF. CDR3 in DNA: TGTGCCAGTAGTGCCTACAGGGGGCGGCCGTACTTC.